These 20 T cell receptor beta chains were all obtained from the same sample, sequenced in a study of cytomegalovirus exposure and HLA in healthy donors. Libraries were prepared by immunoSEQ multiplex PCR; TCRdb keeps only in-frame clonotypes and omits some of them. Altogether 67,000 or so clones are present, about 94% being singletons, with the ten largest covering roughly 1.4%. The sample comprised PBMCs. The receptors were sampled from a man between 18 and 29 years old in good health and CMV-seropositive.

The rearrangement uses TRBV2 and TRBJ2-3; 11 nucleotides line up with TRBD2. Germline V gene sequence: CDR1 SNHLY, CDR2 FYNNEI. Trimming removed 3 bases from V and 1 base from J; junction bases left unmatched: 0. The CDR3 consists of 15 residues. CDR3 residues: CASSETSGGTDTQYF. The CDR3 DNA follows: TGTGCCAGCAGTGAGACTAGCGGGGGCACAGATACGCAGTATTTT.

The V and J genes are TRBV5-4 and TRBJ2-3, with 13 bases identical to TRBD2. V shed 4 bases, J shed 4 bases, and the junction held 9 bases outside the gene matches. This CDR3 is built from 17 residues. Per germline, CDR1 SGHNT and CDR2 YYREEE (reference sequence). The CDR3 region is CASSSGLAGAGADTQYF. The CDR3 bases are TGTGCCAGCAGCAGCGGACTAGCGGGAGCGGGCGCAGATACGCAGTATTTT.

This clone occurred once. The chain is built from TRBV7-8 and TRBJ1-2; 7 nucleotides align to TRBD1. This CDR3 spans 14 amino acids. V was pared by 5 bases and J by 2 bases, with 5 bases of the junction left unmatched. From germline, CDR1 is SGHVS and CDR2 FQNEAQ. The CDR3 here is CASSPQTGNYGYTF. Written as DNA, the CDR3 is TGTGCCAGCAGCCCCCAGACAGGGAACTATGGCTACACCTTC.

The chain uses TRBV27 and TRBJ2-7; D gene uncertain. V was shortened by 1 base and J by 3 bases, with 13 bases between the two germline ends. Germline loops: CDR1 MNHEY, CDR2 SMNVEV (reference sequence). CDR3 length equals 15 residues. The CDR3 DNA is TGTGCCAGCAGTTTATTTCCACCCTGGCACTACGAGCAGTACTTC. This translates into CASSLFPPWHYEQYF.

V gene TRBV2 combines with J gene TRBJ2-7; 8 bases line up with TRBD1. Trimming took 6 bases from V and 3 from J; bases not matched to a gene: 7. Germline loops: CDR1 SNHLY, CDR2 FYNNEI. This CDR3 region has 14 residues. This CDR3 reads CASSLQGEDYEQYF. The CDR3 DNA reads TGTGCCAGCAGCTTACAGGGGGAGGACTACGAGCAGTACTTC. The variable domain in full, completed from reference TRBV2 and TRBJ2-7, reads EPEVTQTPSHQVTQMGQEVILRCVPISNHLYFYWYRQILGQKVEFLVSFYNNEISEKSEIFDDQFSVERPDGSNFTLKIRSTKLEDSAMYFCASSLQGEDYEQYFGPGTRLTVT.

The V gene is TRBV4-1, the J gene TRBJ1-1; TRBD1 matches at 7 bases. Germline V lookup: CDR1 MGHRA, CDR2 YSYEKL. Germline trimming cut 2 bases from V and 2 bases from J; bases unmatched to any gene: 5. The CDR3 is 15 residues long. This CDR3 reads CASSQSPGGNTEAFF. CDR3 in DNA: TGCGCCAGCAGCCAATCCCCAGGGGGTAACACTGAAGCTTTCTTT.

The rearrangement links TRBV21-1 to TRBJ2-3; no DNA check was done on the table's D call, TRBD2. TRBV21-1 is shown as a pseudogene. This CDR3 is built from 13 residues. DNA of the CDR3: TGTGCCAGCAGCAAAAGGGAGGAGCATACGCAGTATTTT. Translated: CASSKREEHTQYF.

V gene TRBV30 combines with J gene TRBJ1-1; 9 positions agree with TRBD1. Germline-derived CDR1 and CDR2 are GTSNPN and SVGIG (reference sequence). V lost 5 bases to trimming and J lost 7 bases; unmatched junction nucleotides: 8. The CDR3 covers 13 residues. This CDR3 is CAWVTGGRSEAFF. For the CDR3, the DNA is TGTGCCTGGGTAACAGGGGGCAGAAGTGAAGCTTTCTTT.

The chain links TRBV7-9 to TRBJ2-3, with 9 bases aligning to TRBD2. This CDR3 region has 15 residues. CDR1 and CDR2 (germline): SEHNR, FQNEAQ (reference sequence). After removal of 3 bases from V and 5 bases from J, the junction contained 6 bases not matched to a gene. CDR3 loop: CASSLSRGGVDTQYF. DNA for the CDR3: TGTGCCAGCAGCTTGTCGCGCGGGGGGGTAGATACGCAGTATTTT. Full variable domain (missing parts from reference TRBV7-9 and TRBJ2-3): DTGVSQNPRHKITKRGQNVTFRCDPISEHNRLYWYRQTLGQGPEFLTYFQNEAQLEKSRLLSDRFSAERPKGSFSTLEIQRTEQGDSAMYLCASSLSRGGVDTQYFGPGTRLTVL.

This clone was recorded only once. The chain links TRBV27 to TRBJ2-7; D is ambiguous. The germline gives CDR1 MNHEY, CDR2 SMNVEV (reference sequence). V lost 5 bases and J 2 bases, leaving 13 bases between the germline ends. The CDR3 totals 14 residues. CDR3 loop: CASSIRHRAYEQYF. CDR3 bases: TGTGCCAGCAGTATCCGACACAGAGCCTACGAGCAGTACTTC.

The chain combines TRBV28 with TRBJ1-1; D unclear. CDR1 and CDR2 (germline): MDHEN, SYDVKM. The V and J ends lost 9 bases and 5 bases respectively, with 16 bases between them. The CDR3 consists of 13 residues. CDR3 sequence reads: CASQPGIRTEAFF. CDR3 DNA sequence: TGTGCCAGTCAACCGGGGATTCGGACTGAAGCTTTCTTT.

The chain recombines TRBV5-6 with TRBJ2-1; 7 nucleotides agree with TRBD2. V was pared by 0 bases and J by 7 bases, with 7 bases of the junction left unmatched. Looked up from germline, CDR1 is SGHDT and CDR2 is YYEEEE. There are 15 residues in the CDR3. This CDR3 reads CASSLERGLRNEQFF. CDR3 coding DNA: TGTGCCAGCAGCTTGGAGCGGGGCCTTAGGAATGAGCAGTTCTTC.

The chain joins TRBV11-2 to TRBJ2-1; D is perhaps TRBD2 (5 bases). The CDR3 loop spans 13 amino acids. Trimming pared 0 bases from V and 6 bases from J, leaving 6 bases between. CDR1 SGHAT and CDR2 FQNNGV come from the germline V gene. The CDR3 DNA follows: TGTGCCAGCAGCTTAGAGGACTCCAATGAGCAGTTCTTC. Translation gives CASSLEDSNEQFF.

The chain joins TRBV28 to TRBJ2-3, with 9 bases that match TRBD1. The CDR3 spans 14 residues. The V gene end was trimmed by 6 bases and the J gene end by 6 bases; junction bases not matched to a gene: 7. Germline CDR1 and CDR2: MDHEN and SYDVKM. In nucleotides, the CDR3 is TGTGCCAGCAGCCGGGACAGGGTGTGGGATACGCAGTATTTT. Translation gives CASSRDRVWDTQYF.

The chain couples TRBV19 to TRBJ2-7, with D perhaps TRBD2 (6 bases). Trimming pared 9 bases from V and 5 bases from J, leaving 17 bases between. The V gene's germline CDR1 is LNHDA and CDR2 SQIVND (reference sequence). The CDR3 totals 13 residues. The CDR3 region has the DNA TGTGCCAGCCAAGGGCCTAGCGAACACGAGCAGTACTTC. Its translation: CASQGPSEHEQYF. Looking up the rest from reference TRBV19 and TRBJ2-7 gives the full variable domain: DGGITQSPKYLFRKEGQNVTLSCEQNLNHDAMYWYRQDPGQGLRLIYYSQIVNDFQKGDIAEGYSVSREKKESFPLTVTSAQKNPTAFYLCASQGPSEHEQYFGPGTRLTVT.

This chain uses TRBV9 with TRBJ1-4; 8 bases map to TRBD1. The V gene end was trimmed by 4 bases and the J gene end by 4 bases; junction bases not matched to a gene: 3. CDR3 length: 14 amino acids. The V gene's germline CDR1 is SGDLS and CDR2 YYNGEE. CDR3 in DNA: TGTGCCAGCAGCTCAGGGGGCCATAATGAAAAACTGTTTTTT. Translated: CASSSGGHNEKLFF.

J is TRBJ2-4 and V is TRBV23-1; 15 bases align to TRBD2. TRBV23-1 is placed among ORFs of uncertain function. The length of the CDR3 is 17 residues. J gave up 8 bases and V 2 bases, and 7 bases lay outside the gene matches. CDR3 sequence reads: CASSQPGTSGGCYIQYF. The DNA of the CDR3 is TGCGCCAGCAGTCAACCCGGGACTAGCGGGGGGTGTTACATTCAGTACTTC.

Here the CDR3 reads CASSQEDSLNQPQHF. CDR3 bases: TGCGCCAGCAGCCAGGAAGACAGTTTGAATCAGCCCCAGCATTTT. The rearrangement links TRBV4-1 to TRBJ1-5; a possible D gene is TRBD1 (5 bases). The CDR3 sequence is 15 residues long. V lost 3 bases and J 4 bases, leaving 13 bases between the germline ends. CDR1 and CDR2 from the germline V gene are MGHRA and YSYEKL.

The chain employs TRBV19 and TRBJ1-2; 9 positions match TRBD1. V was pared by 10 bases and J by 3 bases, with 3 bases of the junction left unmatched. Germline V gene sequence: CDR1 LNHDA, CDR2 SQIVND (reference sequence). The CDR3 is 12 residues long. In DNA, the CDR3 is TGTGCCACAAACAGGGGGCACTATGGCTACACCTTC. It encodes CATNRGHYGYTF.

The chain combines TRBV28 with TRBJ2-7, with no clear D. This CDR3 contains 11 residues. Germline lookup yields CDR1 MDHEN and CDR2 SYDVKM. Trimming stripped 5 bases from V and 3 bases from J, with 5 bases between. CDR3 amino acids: CASSELYEQYF. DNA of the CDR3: TGTGCCAGCAGTGAGCTCTACGAGCAGTACTTC.